This T cell receptor (beta chain) was found in a study of cytomegalovirus exposure and HLA in healthy donors (dated by TCRdb to about 2017). A note on the overall study: In an earlier analysis of 587 of the donors, around 290 Gb of sequence data and 100 million or so unique TCR beta sequences from roughly 200 million T cells were reported. An early release covering 550 to 650 HLA-typed donors comprised about 300 gigabases of sequencing data and roughly 86 million unique TCR sequences. Of the 398 genotyped donors, roughly 80% were placed in the genetic ancestry cluster associated with self-reported Caucasian donors. The aim of the study was to test whether cataloging public T cell receptors could identify signatures of past pathogen exposure. The study used immunosequencing to profile the T cell repertoires of hundreds of subjects and linked those repertoires to cytomegalovirus serostatus. A separate validation cohort of roughly 130 different subjects was used in addition to the roughly 700-subject first cohort. High-throughput TCR immunosequencing, statistical association of individual TCRs with disease status, and machine learning were combined to predict cytomegalovirus infection status. In a later analysis, previously published TCR beta repertoires from hundreds of donors were re-analyzed and high-resolution HLA genotyping was added so that TCR occurrence patterns could be studied. Rather than using new phenotypic data, the later analysis identified candidate immune exposures from TCR beta sequences and from how often those sequences occurred across donors. In an earlier analysis of several hundred of the donors, high-throughput TCR beta sequencing was used to judge whether each TCR beta V gene segment behaved as functional or pseudogenic. Donor age, sex, ethnicity and CMV serostatus were compiled alongside the repertoire data. In a later genetic analysis, genome-wide SNP genotypes for about 55% of the roughly 700 donors were used, and that subset was treated as a discovery cohort. All discovery cohort repertoires had been generated on a single sequencing platform. HLA typing covered class I and class II loci at four-digit resolution. The number of typed donors differed by locus: about 620-630 for A, B, C, DRB1 and DQB1; roughly 510 for DQA1; about 600 for DPA1; and roughly 490 for DPB1. Four to six DR-DQ haplotypes were handled as single units for association and clustering, since linkage in the cohort was strong. Across roughly 420 genotyped donors of the cohort, an average of approximately 240,000 unique TCR beta nucleotide sequences per donor were sequenced, and 15% to 20% of those sequences were non-productive. Broad study findings and their caveats: Assigning TCR associations to individual alleles was difficult when HLA alleles, especially DR and DQ, strongly co-occurred. Most TCR sequences were seen in very few donors, while some public TCRs were found in many individuals. In a later genetic analysis, fewer N-insertions in productive TCRs were reported among donors in an Asian-associated ancestry cluster than the approximately 710-donor mean. HLA typing was unavailable for some donors at each locus, so association tests used only the typed subset. For the cohort, immune exposure information was limited to CMV serostatus. In a later analysis, most CMV-associated TCR beta chains were found to appear HLA-restricted, with HLA associations seemingly driven largely by CMV exposure. Some IMGT-functional V segments, including TRBV6-2 and TRBV6-3, could not be told apart with the 87-base-pair reads, so those segments were excluded. In the study, 150 to 200 TCR beta chains were listed as associated with cytomegalovirus. Correlated functional status among segregating V segments might reflect linkage disequilibrium, but an unknown experimental factor could not be ruled out. In this cohort, only TCR beta chains were sequenced, and detectable features were limited by the absence of alpha or paired-chain data. In both the original and validation cohorts, the classifier was reported to diagnose cytomegalovirus status with high specificity and sensitivity. A cluster of highly shared sequence variants was judged likely to represent a technical artifact of the sequencing pipeline. At a false discovery rate of 0.05, a later analysis linked fewer than 20,000 TCR beta sequences to specific HLA alleles. Sequencing depth was assumed to be roughly uniform across donors in the presence/absence analyses, though that assumption may not hold. Because counts were too low, under 20 rarely observed V segments, including chromosome 9 orphons, were left out of the earlier analysis of several hundred of the donors. According to a later analysis, parvovirus B19, influenza, CMV and Epstein-Barr virus appeared linked to several top co-occurrence clusters. A later genetic analysis associated a missense DCLRE1C variant with V-gene and J-gene trimming of TCR beta chains, and an independent cohort replicated the association. An earlier analysis of approximately 600 of the donors showed that most TCR beta V segments appeared in productive rearrangements either about 87% or about 30% of the time, which broadly matched IMGT annotations. A few of the identified cytomegalovirus-associated TCR beta chains were confirmed in vitro to be specific for cytomegalovirus antigens. It was suggested by the authors that the approach could potentially be generalized to other disease states and immunological phenotypes. In a later analysis, the rate of TCR association differed among HLA loci, with DRB1 alleles having the most associated TCRs and HLA-C alleles having the fewest. Compared with equally common non-associated chains, HLA-associated TCR beta chains in a later analysis were more clonally expanded and had lower generation probabilities. A further reported finding was that TCR beta sequences accurately predicted the HLA-A and HLA-B alleles for most subjects in the first cohort.

Trimming costs V 2 bases and J 1 base, and their ends lie 9 bases apart. The germline V gene (reference sequence) provides CDR1 LNHDA and CDR2 SQIVND. The CDR3 has 15 amino acids, counting the end cysteine and phenylalanine. The only DNA kept is the CDR3, 45 bases in frame from the first base. Library preparation was by the immunoSEQ multiplex PCR assay. For the multiplex PCR, a mixture combining 60 forward primers for TCR Vbeta segments and 13 reverse primers for TCR Jbeta segments was used. The CDR3 region of rearranged TCR beta genes was amplified from genomic DNA with a multiplex PCR assay. The Illumina HiSeq System was used to sequence the amplified TCR beta libraries as 87-base-pair reads. Per the original workflow: In a later analysis, roughly 80 million unique TCR beta chains were counted across the roughly 670 repertoires, and around 11 million of these chains were shared by at least two donors. To remove PCR and sequencing errors, raw reads were error-corrected and collapsed into unique sequences using a nearest-neighbor algorithm that merged closely related sequences. CDR3 sequences were aligned to IMGT reference sequences to assign V, D and J gene segments. Each retained sequence needed at least a six-nucleotide match to both a V gene segment and a J gene segment. A rearrangement was called productive if the CDR3 had no stop codons and remained in frame with V and J, and every other rearrangement was called non-productive. Following IMGT convention, CDR3 was defined as the stretch from the second conserved V-encoded cysteine up to the conserved J-encoded phenylalanine. The earlier analysis of about 620 of the donors excluded sequences that lacked an unambiguous match to a single V gene segment. In an earlier analysis of about 590 of the donors, a V segment was called functional when productive rearrangements were above 56.7%, and segregating when the standard deviation between donors exceeded 5%. To diagnose cytomegalovirus status from the catalog of TCR beta chain sequences, a statistical classification framework was built. In a later analysis, V and J genes were assigned by comparing TCR nucleotide sequences against IMGT/GENE-DB human TR gene sequences. Using the TCRdist pipeline, a later analysis assigned CDR3 sequences along with most-parsimonious VDJ recombination scenarios. A later analysis defined each TCR beta chain by its CDR3 amino acid sequence plus V-gene family, and excluded reads lacking a unique V-gene family. To address suspected cross-contamination and a sequencing artifact, a later analysis removed around 590 highly shared, low-generation-probability nucleotide sequences. For each public chain, a later analysis derived a clonal expansion index from normalized ranks of inferred template counts within each repertoire. A later analysis computed generation probabilities with a VDJ recombination model fitted to out-of-frame rearrangements, and checked the results against IGoR. Hypergeometric tests were used in a later analysis to score TCR-TCR, TCR-HLA and TCR-CMV co-occurrence, with a repertoire-size bias correction applied to the TCR pairs. To estimate false discovery rates, a later analysis permuted the HLA or CMV assignments 20 times. In a later analysis, co-occurring TCRs were grouped with DBSCAN, and TCRdist sequence similarity was added when clustering was performed within HLA-allele-positive subsets. Repertoires with fewer than 30,000 or more than 120,000 public chains, plus five repertoires with anomalous nucleotide sharing, were excluded from co-occurrence clustering. TCRdb carries this immuneACCESS record with in-frame sequences only. Its versions omit some clonotypes, under half of them owing to an unresolved V gene in the studies checked, with the rest unexplained. V and J calls and clone size are copied from that table; D and trimming were computed from the DNA. The table for this sample lists approximately 32,000 clones; less than 85% of them were counted only once. 7% to 10% of the sample goes to the ten largest clones.

On this clone: Its antigen is still unknown. Nothing much larger sits one base from this clone, and base qualities are not available.

The cohort comprised some 700 healthy bone marrow donors. At the time of sampling, all cohort members were nominally healthy, though unrecorded immune exposures were likely present. The donor was CMV seropositive and belonged to the group of 250 to 300 seropositive cohort members. A peripheral blood sample was provided by each donor, and peripheral blood mononuclear cells were used for TCR beta sequencing. Genomic DNA was extracted from the blood cell samples with the Qiagen DNeasy Blood Extraction Kit. The rearrangement combines TRBV19 with TRBJ1-5; D gene: possibly TRBD1, on 6 matching bases. This sequence was found in a woman aged 25 to 45 in good health and CMV-seropositive. What was sequenced was PBMCs. The CDR3 has the sequence CASSIRQGSNQPQHF. The nucleotide sequence is TGTGCCAGTAGTATAAGGCAGGGGAGCAATCAGCCCCAGCATTTT.